One and the same sample provided the 3 T cell receptor beta chains below, sequenced in a study of T cell responses to AZD1222 COVID-19 vaccine. Sequencing used immunoSEQ multiplex PCR; TCRdb keeps in-frame clones, though not all of them. The data show roughly 200,000 clones, over 80% seen once. The sequences come from peripheral blood, collected 28 days after the second dose of the MenACWY control vaccine. The source of these receptors is an adult who received the MenACWY meningococcal vaccine as a control.

This clone has a handful of counts. This chain connects TRBV5-4 to TRBJ1-1, with D maybe TRBD1 (5 bases). The CDR3 spans 15 residues. The V gene lost 0 bases and the J gene lost 1 base, with 10 bases spanning the gap. Per the germline V gene, CDR1 is SGHNT and CDR2 is YYREEE (reference sequence). CDR3 amino acids: CASSLGQTGNTEAFF. In nucleotides, the CDR3 is TGTGCCAGCAGCTTGGGACAGACCGGGAACACTGAAGCTTTCTTT.

The chain carries TRBV11-2 and TRBJ2-5; TRBD2 agrees at 8 bases. After removal of 5 bases from V and 3 bases from J, the junction contained 2 bases not matched to a gene. Germline lookup yields CDR1 SGHAT and CDR2 FQNNGV. This CDR3 region has 13 residues. CDR3 protein: CASSRGGKETQYF. CDR3 in DNA: TGTGCCAGCAGCCGGGGGGGGAAAGAGACCCAGTACTTC.

The chain combines TRBV15 with TRBJ1-5; D is unresolved. Germline V gene data show CDR1 as LNHNV and CDR2 as YYDKDF (reference sequence). This CDR3 comprises 13 residues. Trimming cost V 5 bases and J 1 base, with 6 bases left between them. The CDR3 DNA is TGTGCCACCAGCCCGAAGAGCAATCAGCCCCAGCATTTT. Residues: CATSPKSNQPQHF.